The 9 T cell receptor beta chains listed next were all sequenced from one sample in a study of CD8 T cells in Susac syndrome. It was with random hexamers that 0.5 to 1 ug RNA was reverse transcribed. TCRdb redid the calling of the immunoSEQ multiplex PCR reads with MiXCR, one entry per CDR3 protein. The table includes under 200,000 distinct CDR3 sequences, roughly 95% detected once. Sequences were obtained from CD8+ T cells from PBMCs. Source of these receptors: a human donor with multiple sclerosis.

V and J are TRBV2 and TRBJ1-5, with D maybe TRBD1 (5 bases). Germline assignment: CDR1 SNHLY and CDR2 FYNNEI. V lost 4 bases to trimming and J lost 6 bases, with 13 bases between them. The CDR3 is made up of 14 amino acids. DNA for the CDR3: TGTGCCAGCAGTGGGACAACGGCTACTCAGCCCCAGCATTTT. Amino acids: CASSGTTATQPQHF.

The chain joins TRBV30 to TRBJ2-1; maybe TRBD2 (5 bases). V lost 4 bases, J lost 3 bases, and 16 bases lay in between. CDR1 and CDR2 (germline): GTSNPN, SVGIG (reference sequence). The CDR3 spans 15 residues. CDR3 in amino acids: CAWTPSPSSYNEQFF. The CDR3 nucleotides are TGTGCCTGGACCCCTTCCCCTAGCAGCTACAATGAGCAGTTCTTC.

This clonotype was found once. This chain uses TRBV20-1 with TRBJ2-5, with a possible D match to TRBD2 (5 bases). CDR3 size: 11 residues. V was clipped by 7 bases and J by 4 bases, with 10 bases between them. CDR1 and CDR2 from the germline V gene are DFQATT and SNEGSKA (reference sequence). CDR3 sequence (DNA): TGCAGTGTACGGACTCCAGAGACCCAGTACTTC. Translated, it gives CSVRTPETQYF.

V gene TRBV2 combines with J gene TRBJ2-1, with a possible D match to TRBD2 (6 bases). Germline V gives CDR1 SNHLY, CDR2 FYNNEI. Between the trimmed V and J ends, which lost 7 bases and 1 base, there was a span of 8 bases. The CDR3 has 13 residues. The CDR3, as DNA: TGTGCCAGCATCGCGGGATCCTACAATGAGCAGTTCTTC. It yields the protein CASIAGSYNEQFF.

The genes are TRBV4-1 and TRBJ2-2, with 10 positions matching TRBD1. The CDR3 runs to 15 residues. Germline V gene sequence: CDR1 MGHRA, CDR2 YSYEKL. Trimming took 4 bases from V and 6 from J; bases not matched to a gene: 5. In DNA form, the CDR3 reads TGCGCCAGCAGCCTGACTGGGACAGGGGCCGGGGAGCTGTTTTTT. This encodes CASSLTGTGAGELFF.

This chain joins TRBV6-6 and TRBJ1-5, with D perhaps TRBD1 (5 bases). The CDR3 totals 13 residues. CDR1 is MNHNY, CDR2 SVGAGI, per germline (reference sequence). Trimming removed 5 bases at V and 5 bases at J, with 10 bases between. CDR3 sequence (DNA): TGTGCCAGCAGTCAGGGACTGGATCAGCCCCAGCATTTT. Residues: CASSQGLDQPQHF.

The chain carries TRBV25-1 and TRBJ1-1; 10 positions match TRBD1. Germline V gene data show CDR1 as MGHDK and CDR2 as SYGVNS. The CDR3 length is 13 residues. V lost 8 bases, J lost 6 bases, and 6 bases stayed unmatched. The CDR3 spells CASGTGEIAEAFF. CDR3 in DNA: TGTGCCAGCGGGACAGGGGAGATCGCTGAAGCTTTCTTT.

V gene TRBV3-1 combines with J gene TRBJ1-1, with D hard to call. The ends were cut back, 1 base at V and 0 bases at J, with 15 bases in the middle. Germline V gene lookup returns CDR1 LGHDT and CDR2 YNNKEL (reference sequence). The CDR3 length is 17 residues. The CDR3 spells CASSQGPGWSMNTEAFF. The CDR3 DNA follows: TGTGCCAGCAGCCAAGGTCCGGGGTGGAGTATGAACACTGAAGCTTTCTTT.

The chain recombines TRBV24-1 with TRBJ2-1; the D call may be TRBD1 or TRBD2 (5 bases each). CDR1 is KGHDR, CDR2 SFDVKD, per germline. The CDR3 spans 13 residues. V was pared by 1 base and J by 16 bases, with 16 bases between. The CDR3 nucleotides are TGTGCCACCAGTGATTTAAGGGACGCCGAATTTTTCTTC. This gives the protein CATSDLRDAEFFF.